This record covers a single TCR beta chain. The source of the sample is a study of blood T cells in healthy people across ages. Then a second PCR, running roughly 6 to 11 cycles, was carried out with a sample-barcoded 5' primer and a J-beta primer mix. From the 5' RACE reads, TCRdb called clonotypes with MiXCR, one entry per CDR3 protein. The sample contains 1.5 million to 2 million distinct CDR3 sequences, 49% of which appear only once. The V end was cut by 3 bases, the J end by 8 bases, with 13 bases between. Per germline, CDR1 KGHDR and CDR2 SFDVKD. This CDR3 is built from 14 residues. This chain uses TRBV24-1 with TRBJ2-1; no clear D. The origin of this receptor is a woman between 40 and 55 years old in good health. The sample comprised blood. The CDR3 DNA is TGTGCCACCAGTGATAGGGTCAGGTCGGATGAGCAGTTCTTC. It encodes CATSDRVRSDEQFF.